Below, one T cell receptor (beta chain) is given with its context. This sample is part of a study of regulatory and conventional T cells in RAG deficiency. Here immunoSEQ multiplex PCR was the method, and the copy in TCRdb shows in-frame clones only, minus some. The table has 8,700 or so clones, around 82% seen once. V gave up 4 bases and J gave up 5 bases, with 21 bases separating them. The germline gives CDR1 LGHNA, CDR2 YSLEER. The CDR3 is 18 residues long. The same sample was also studied in work on regulatory T cells. That investigation notes: The PCR used 52 TRBV and 13 TRBJ primers. Patient repertoires had restricted TRB V-J pairs and skewed V and J usage, most in Tregs.

V usage is TRBV4-3 and J usage is TRBJ2-6; D not resolved. The material sequenced was CD8+ T cells sorted from blood. The TCR comes from a human donor in good health. The CDR3 sequence: CASSPRVTSQSRANVLTF. CDR3 DNA sequence: TGCGCCAGCAGCCCGCGAGTGACGTCACAAAGTCGGGCCAACGTCCTGACTTTC.